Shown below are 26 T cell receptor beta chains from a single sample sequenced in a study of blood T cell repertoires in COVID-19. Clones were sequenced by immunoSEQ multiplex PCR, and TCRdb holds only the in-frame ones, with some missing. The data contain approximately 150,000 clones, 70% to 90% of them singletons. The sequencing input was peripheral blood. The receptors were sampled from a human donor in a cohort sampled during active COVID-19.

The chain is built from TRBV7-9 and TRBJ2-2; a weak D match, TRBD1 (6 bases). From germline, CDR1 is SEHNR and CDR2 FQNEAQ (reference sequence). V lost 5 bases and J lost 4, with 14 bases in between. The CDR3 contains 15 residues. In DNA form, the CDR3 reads TGTGCCAGCAGCCCAGCCTGGACAGTCACCGGGGAGCTGTTTTTT. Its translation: CASSPAWTVTGELFF.

The DNA for the CDR3 is TGTGCCAGCAGCTTAGACCAGCGGGGGGGCCTTGGAGATACGCAGTATTTT. Translating it yields CASSLDQRGGLGDTQYF. This sequence joins TRBV11-2 and TRBJ2-3, with TRBD2 identical over 10 bases. The CDR3 is 17 amino acids. Unmatched junction bases numbered 8, after V lost 0 bases and J lost 5 bases. The germline CDR1 and CDR2 sequences are SGHAT and FQNNGV.

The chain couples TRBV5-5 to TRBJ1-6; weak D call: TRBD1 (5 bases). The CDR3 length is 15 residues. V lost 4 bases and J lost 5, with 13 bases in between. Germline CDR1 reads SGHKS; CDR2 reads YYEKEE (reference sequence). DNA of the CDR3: TGTGCCAGCAGCCCCCTGGGGGGGGATAATTCACCCCTCCACTTT. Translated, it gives CASSPLGGDNSPLHF.

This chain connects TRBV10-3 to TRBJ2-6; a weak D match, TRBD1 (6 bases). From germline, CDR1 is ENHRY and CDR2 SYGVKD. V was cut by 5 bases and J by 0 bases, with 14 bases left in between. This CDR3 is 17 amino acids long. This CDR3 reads CAISPDSLSSGANVLTF. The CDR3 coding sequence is TGTGCCATCAGTCCGGACAGTCTAAGCTCTGGGGCCAACGTCCTGACTTTC.

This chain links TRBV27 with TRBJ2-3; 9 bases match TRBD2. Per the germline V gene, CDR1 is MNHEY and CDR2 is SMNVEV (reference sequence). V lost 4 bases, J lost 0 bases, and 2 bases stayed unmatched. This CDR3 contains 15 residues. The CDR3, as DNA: TGTGCCAGCAGTTCCCTAGCGGGAAGCACAGATACGCAGTATTTT. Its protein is CASSSLAGSTDTQYF.

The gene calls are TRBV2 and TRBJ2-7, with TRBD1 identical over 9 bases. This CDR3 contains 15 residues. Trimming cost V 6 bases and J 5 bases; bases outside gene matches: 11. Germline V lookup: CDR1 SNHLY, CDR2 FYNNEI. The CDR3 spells CASRLQGAARHEQYF. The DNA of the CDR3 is TGTGCCAGCAGGCTACAGGGGGCCGCTCGCCACGAGCAGTACTTC.

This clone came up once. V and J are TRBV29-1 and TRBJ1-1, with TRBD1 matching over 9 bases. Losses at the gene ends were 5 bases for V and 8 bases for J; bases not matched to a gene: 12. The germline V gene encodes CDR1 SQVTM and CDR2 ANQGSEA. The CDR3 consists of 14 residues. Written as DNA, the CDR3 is TGCAGCGTTTCCTTACAGGGGGCTAATTCCGAAGCTTTCTTT. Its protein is CSVSLQGANSEAFF.

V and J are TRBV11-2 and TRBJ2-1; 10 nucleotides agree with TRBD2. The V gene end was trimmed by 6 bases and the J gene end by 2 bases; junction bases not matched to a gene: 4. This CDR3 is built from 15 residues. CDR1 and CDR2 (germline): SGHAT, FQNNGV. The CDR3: CASSLSGGAYNEQFF. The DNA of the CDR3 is TGTGCCAGCAGTTTAAGCGGGGGGGCCTACAATGAGCAGTTCTTC.

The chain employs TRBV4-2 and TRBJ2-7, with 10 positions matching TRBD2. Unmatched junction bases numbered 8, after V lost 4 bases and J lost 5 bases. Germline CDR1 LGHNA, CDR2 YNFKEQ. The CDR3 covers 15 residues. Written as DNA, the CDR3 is TGTGCCAGCAGCCCCCAGCGGGAGGGGGTCCACGAGCAGTACTTC. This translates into CASSPQREGVHEQYF.

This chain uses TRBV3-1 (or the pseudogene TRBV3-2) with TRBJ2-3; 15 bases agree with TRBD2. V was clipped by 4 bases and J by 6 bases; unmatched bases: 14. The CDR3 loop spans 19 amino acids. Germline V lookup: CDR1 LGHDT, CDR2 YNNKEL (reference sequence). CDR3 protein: CASSRGLAGGNPRYDTQYF. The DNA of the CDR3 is TGTGCCAGCAGCCGCGGACTAGCGGGGGGGAACCCGCGGTATGATACGCAGTATTTT.

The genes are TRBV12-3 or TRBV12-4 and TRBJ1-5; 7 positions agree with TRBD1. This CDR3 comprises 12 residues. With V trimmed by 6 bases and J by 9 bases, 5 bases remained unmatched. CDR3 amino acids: CASSYRGRPQHF. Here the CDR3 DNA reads TGTGCCAGCAGCTATAGGGGGCGGCCCCAGCATTTT.

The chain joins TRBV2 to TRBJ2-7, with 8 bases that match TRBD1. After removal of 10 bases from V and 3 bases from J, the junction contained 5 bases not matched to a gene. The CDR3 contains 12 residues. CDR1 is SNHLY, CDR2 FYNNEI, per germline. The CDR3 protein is CATDRDSYEQYF. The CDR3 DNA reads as TGTGCCACGGACAGGGATAGCTACGAGCAGTACTTC.

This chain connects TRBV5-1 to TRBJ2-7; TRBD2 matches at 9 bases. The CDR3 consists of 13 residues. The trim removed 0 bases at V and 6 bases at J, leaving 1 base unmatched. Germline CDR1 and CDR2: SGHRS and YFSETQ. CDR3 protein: CASSLETSGEQYF. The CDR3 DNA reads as TGCGCCAGCAGCTTGGAGACTAGCGGCGAGCAGTACTTC.

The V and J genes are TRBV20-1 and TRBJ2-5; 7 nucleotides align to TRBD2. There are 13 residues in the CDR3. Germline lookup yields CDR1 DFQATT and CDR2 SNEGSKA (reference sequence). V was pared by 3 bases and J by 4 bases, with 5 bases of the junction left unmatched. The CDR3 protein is CSASFGGGETQYF. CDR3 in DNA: TGCAGTGCTAGTTTTGGGGGGGGAGAGACCCAGTACTTC.

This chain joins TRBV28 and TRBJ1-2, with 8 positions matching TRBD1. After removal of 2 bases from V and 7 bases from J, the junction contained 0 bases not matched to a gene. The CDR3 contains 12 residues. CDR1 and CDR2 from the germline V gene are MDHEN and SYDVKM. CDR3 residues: CASSLDRGGYTF. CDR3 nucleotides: TGTGCCAGCAGTTTAGACAGGGGTGGCTACACCTTC.

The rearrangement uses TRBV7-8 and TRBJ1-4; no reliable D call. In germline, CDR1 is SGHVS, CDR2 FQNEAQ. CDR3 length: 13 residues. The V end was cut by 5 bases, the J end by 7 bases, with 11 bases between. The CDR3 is CASSPLQIEKLFF. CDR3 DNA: TGTGCCAGCAGCCCCCTACAGATTGAAAAACTGTTTTTT. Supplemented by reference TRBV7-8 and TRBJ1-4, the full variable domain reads GAGVSQSPRYKVAKRGQDVALRCDPISGHVSLFWYQQALGQGPEFLTYFQNEAQLDKSGLPSDRFFAERPEGSVSTLKIQRTQQEDSAVYLCASSPLQIEKLFFGSGTQLSVL.

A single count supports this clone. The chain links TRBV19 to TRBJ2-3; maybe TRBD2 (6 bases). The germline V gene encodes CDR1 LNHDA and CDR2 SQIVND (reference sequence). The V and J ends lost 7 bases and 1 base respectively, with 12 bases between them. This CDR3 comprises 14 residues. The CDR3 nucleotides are TGTGCCAGTATCCGTAGCGGAGGCACAGATACGCAGTATTTT. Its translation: CASIRSGGTDTQYF.

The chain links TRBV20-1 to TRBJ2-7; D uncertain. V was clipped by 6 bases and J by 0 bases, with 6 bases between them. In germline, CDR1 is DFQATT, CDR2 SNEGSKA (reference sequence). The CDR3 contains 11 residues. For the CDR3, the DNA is TGCAGTGCCGCCAGCTCCTACGAGCAGTACTTC. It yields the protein CSAASSYEQYF.

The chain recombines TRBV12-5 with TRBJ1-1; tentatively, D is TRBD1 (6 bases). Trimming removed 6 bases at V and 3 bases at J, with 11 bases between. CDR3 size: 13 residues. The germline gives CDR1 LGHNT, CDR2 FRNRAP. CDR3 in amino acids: CASGRGAHTEAFF. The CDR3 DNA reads TGTGCTAGTGGGCGGGGGGCACACACTGAAGCTTTCTTT.

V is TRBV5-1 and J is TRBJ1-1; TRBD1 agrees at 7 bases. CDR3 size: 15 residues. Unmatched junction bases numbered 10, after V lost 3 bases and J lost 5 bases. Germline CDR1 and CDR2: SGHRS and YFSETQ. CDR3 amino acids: CASSSILTGRTEAFF. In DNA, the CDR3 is TGCGCCAGCAGCTCAATCTTGACAGGGAGGACTGAAGCTTTCTTT.

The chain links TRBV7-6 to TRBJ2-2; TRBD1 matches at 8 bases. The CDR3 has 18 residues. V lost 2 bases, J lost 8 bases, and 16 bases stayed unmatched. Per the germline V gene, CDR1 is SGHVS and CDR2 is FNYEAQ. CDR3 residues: CASSLPLRRTGNGGELFF. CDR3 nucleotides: TGTGCCAGCAGCTTACCCCTGCGGAGGACAGGGAATGGGGGGGAGCTGTTTTTT. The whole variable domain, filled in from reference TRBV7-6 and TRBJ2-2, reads GAGVSQSPRYKVTKRGQDVALRCDPISGHVSLYWYRQALGQGPEFLTYFNYEAQQDKSGLPNDRFSAERPEGSISTLTIQRTEQRDSAMYRCASSLPLRRTGNGGELFFGEGSRLTVL.

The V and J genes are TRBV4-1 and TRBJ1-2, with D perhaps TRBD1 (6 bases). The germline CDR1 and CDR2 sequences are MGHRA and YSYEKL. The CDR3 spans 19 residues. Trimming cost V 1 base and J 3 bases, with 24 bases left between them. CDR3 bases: TGCGCCAGCAGCCAAGTGAGCGGCCTCTCGGGGGGCTTACACTATGGCTACACCTTC. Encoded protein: CASSQVSGLSGGLHYGYTF.

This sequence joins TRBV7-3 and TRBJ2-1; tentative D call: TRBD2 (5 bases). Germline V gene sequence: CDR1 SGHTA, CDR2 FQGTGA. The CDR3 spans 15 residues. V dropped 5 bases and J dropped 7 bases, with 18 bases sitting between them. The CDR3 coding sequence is TGTGCCAGCAGCGCGGGCGGAGCGTCCCCAAATGAGCAGTTCTTC. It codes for CASSAGGASPNEQFF.

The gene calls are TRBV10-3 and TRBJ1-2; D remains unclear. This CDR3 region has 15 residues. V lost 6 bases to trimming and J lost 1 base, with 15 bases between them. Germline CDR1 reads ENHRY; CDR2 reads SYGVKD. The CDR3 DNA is TGTGCCATCAGCCCCGGACTCACCCTTAACTATGGCTACACCTTC. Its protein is CAISPGLTLNYGYTF.

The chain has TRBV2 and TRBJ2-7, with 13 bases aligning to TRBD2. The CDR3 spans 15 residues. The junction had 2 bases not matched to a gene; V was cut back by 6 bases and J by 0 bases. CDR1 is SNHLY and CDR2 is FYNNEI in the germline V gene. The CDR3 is CASRGTSGASYEQYF. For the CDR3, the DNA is TGTGCCAGCAGAGGGACTAGCGGGGCCTCCTACGAGCAGTACTTC.

In DNA, the CDR3 is TGTGCCAGCAGTGAAGGGAGGACCCAAAAAAACATTCAGTACTTC. Translating it yields CASSEGRTQKNIQYF. The chain links TRBV6-1 to TRBJ2-4; a possible D gene is TRBD2 (5 bases). The V gene lost 1 base and the J gene lost 4 bases, with 11 bases spanning the gap. The germline V gene encodes CDR1 MNHNS and CDR2 SASEGT. This CDR3 has 15 amino acids.